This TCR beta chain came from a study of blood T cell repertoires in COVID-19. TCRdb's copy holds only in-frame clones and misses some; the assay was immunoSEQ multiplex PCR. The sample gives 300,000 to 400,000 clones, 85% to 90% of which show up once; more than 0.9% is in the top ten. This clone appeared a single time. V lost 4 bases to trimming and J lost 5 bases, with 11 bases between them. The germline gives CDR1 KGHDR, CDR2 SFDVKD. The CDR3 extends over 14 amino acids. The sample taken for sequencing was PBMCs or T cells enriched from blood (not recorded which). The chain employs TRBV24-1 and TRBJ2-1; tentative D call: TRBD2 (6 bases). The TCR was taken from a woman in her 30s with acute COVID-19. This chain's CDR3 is CATSDSGSHNEQFF. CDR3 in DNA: TGTGCCACCAGTGACTCCGGGAGCCACAATGAGCAGTTCTTC.